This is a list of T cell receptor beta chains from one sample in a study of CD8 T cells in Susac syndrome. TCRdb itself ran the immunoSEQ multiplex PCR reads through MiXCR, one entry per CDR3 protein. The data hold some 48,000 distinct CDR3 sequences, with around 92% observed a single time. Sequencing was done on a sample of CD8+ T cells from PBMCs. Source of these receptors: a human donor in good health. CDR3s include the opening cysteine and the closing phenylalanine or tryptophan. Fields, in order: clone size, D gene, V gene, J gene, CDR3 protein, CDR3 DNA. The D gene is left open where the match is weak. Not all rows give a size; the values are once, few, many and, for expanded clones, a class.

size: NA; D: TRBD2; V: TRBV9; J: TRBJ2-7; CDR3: CASSPAGTSAYEQYF; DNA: TGTGCCAGCAGCCCGGCCGGGACTAGCGCCTACGAGCAGTACTTC
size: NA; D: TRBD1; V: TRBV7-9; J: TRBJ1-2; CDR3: CASSPGQQNYGYTF; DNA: TGTGCCAGCAGCCCGGGACAGCAGAACTATGGCTACACCTTC
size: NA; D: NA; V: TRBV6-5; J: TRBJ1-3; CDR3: CASSSALGGGNTIYF; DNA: TGTGCCAGCAGTTCCGCCCTGGGGGGTGGAAACACCATATATTTT
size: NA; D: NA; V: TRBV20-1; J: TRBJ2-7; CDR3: CSARVYGIGFYEQYF; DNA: TGCAGTGCTAGAGTCTACGGAATTGGGTTCTACGAGCAGTACTTC
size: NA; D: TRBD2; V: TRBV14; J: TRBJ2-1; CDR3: CASSLPLAGGTYNEQFF; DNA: TGTGCCAGCAGCTTACCTCTAGCGGGAGGGACCTACAATGAGCAGTTCTTC
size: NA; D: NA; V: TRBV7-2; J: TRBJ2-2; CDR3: CASSLRVIEPTGELFF; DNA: TGTGCCAGCAGCTTACGAGTCATAGAGCCCACCGGGGAGCTGTTTTTT
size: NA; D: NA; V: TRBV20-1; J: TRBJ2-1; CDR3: CSAPSRASYNEQFF; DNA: TGCAGTGCTCCGAGCAGGGCGAGCTACAATGAGCAGTTCTTC
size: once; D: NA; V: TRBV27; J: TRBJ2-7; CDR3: CATATGSYEQYF; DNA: TGTGCCACCGCGACAGGATCCTACGAGCAGTACTTC
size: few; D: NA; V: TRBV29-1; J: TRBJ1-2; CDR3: CSVTDNYGYTF; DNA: TGCAGCGTTACAGATAACTATGGCTACACCTTC
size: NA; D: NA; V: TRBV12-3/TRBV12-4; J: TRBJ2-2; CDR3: CASSSWTGTGELFF; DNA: TGTGCCAGCAGTTCCTGGACTGGCACCGGGGAGCTGTTTTTT
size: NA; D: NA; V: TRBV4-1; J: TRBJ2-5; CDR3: CASSQDPGKYQETQYF; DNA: TGCGCCAGCAGCCAAGACCCCGGAAAGTACCAAGAGACCCAGTACTTC
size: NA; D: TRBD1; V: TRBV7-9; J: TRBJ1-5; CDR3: CASSLILGQGIDQPQHF; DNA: TGTGCCAGCAGCTTAATCCTCGGACAGGGTATCGATCAGCCCCAGCATTTT
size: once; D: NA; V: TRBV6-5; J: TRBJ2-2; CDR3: CASSYSSGTGELFF; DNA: TGTGCCAGCAGTTACTCGAGCGGGACCGGGGAGCTGTTTTTT
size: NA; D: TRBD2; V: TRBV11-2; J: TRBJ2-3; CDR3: CASSLASGRHTQYF; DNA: TGTGCCAGCAGCTTGGCTAGCGGGAGGCATACGCAGTATTTT
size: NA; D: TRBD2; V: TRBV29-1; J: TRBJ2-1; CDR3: CSVEDRRTSGYNEQFF; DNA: TGCAGCGTTGAAGATCGGAGGACTAGCGGGTACAATGAGCAGTTCTTC
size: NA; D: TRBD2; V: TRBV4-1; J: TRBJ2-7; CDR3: CASSVGLAGAHSYEQYF; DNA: TGCGCCAGCAGCGTGGGACTAGCGGGAGCACACTCCTACGAGCAGTACTTC
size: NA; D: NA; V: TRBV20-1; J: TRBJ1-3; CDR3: CSARGGRGSGGNTIYF; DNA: TGCAGTGCACGCGGGGGGAGGGGATCTGGAGGAAACACCATATATTTT
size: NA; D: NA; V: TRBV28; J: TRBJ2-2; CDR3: CASSLYGEGPGELFF; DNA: TGTGCCAGCAGTTTATACGGCGAAGGGCCCGGGGAGCTGTTTTTT
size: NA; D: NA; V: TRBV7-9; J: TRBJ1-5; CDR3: CASSPSEGGDQPQHF; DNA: TGTGCCAGCAGCCCATCCGAGGGGGGCGATCAGCCCCAGCATTTT
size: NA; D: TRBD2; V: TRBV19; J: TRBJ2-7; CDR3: CASSMGGSAYEQYF; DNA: TGTGCCAGTAGTATGGGCGGGAGTGCCTACGAGCAGTACTTC
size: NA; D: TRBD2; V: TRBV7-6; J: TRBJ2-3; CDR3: CASSLYGTSRDTQYF; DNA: TGTGCCAGCAGCTTATATGGGACTAGCCGGGATACGCAGTATTTT
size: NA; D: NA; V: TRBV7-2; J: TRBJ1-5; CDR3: CASSSVRGNQPQHF; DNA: TGTGCCAGCAGCTCGGTCCGGGGGAATCAGCCCCAGCATTTT
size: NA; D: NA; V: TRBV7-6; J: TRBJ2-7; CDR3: CASSLSVQPGLYEQYF; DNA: TGTGCCAGCAGCTTATCCGTCCAGCCAGGACTCTACGAGCAGTACTTC
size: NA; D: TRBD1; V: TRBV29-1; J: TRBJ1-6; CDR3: CSVPGQGNSPLHF; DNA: TGCAGCGTTCCGGGACAGGGTAATTCACCCCTCCACTTT
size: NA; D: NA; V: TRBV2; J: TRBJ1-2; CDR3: CASSPPDWHGYTF; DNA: TGTGCCAGCAGCCCGCCAGACTGGCATGGCTACACCTTC
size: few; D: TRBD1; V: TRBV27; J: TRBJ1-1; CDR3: CASSSGQGITEAFF; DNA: TGTGCCAGCAGTTCGGGACAGGGTATTACTGAAGCCTTCTTT
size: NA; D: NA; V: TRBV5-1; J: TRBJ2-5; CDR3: CASSPEDRWTLQETQYF; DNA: TGCGCCAGCAGCCCCGAGGACCGGTGGACTTTACAAGAGACCCAGTACTTC
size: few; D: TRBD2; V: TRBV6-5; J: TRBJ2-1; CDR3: CAAGLANNEQFF; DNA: TGTGCCGCGGGACTAGCGAACAATGAGCAGTTCTTC
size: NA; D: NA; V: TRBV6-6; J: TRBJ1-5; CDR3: CASSYGYSNQPQHF; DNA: TGTGCCAGCAGTTACGGGTATAGCAATCAGCCCCAGCATTTT
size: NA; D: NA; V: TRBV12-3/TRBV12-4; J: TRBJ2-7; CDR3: CASSFESVGVYEQYF; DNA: TGTGCCAGCAGTTTTGAGTCAGTGGGGGTCTACGAGCAGTACTTC
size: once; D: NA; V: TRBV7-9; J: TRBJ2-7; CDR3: CASSLGGLGGYEQYF; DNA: TGTGCCAGCAGCCTTGGGGGGCTAGGTGGCTACGAGCAGTACTTC
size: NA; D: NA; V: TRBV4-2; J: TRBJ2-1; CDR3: CASSQGGVGVDEQFF; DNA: TGTGCCAGCAGCCAAGGGGGGGTTGGGGTCGATGAGCAGTTCTTC
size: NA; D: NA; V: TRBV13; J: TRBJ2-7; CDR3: CASSLNPGNDEQYF; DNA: TGTGCCAGCAGCTTAAACCCAGGGAATGACGAGCAGTACTTC
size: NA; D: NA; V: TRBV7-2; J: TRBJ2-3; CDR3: CASSRYRVSGTQYF; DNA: TGTGCCAGCAGCCGATATAGGGTATCGGGTACGCAGTATTTT
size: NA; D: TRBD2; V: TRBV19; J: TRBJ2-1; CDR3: CASSTGLAGEYYNEQFF; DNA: TGTGCCAGTAGTACGGGGCTAGCGGGAGAGTACTACAATGAGCAGTTCTTC
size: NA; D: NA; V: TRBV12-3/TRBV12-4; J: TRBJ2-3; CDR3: CASSIPLTASTDTQYF; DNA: TGTGCCAGCAGTATCCCCTTGACAGCATCCACAGATACGCAGTATTTT